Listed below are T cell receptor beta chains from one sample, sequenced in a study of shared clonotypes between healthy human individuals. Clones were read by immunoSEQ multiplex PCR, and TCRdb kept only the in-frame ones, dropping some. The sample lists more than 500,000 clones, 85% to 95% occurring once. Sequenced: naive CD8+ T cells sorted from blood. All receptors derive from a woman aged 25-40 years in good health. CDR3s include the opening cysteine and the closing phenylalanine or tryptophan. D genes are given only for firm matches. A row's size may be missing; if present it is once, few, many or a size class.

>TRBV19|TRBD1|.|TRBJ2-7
TGTGCCAGTAGGACAGGGCCTTCCTACGAGCAGTACTTC
CASRTGPSYEQYF
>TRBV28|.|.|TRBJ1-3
TGTGCCAGCAGTTTGGACAAATCCTTCTCTGGAAACACCATATATTTT
CASSLDKSFSGNTIYF
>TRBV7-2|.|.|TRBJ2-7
TGTGCCAGCAGCCCAAGTTCCATGTACGAGCAGTACTTC
CASSPSSMYEQYF
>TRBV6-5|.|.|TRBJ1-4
TGTGCCAGCAGTTACTGGTCAGGTCCAAATGAAAAACTGTTTTTT
CASSYWSGPNEKLFF
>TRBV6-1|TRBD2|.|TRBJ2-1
TGTGCCAGCAGTGTCCCCCTAGCGGGAACATACAATGAGCAGTTCTTC
CASSVPLAGTYNEQFF
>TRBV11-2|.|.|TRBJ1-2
TGTGCCAGCAGCTTAGACAGACCTCTAGGGTATGGCTACACCTTC
CASSLDRPLGYGYTF
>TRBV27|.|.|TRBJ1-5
TGTGCCAGCAGTCTCCGGGACGGAAATCAGCCCCAGCATTTT
CASSLRDGNQPQHF
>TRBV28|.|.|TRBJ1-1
TGTGCCAGCACAAAATGGGGGGATTCGGGAACTGAAGCTTTCTTT
CASTKWGDSGTEAFF
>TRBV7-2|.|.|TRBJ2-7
TGTGCCAGCAGCGAAACGGCCGGGCCGCTCTACGAGCAGTACTTC
CASSETAGPLYEQYF
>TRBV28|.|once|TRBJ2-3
TGTGCCAGCAGTTTTACGATCACAGATACGCAGTATTTT
CASSFTITDTQYF
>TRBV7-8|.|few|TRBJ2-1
TGTGCCAGCAGCTTAGACTGGAGTGAGCAGTTCTTC
CASSLDWSEQFF
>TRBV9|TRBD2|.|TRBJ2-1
TGTGCCAGCAACTCGGGAGGATACAATGAGCAGTTCTTC
CASNSGGYNEQFF
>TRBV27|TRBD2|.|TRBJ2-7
TGTGCCAGCAGTTTAGGTAGCGGGAGTAGCTCCTACGAGCAGTACTTC
CASSLGSGSSSYEQYF
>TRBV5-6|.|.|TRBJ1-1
TGTGCCAGCAGCTTGCAACGCAGCTTGAACACTGAAGCTTTCTTT
CASSLQRSLNTEAFF
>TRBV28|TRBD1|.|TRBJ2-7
TGTGCCAGCAGGGGGACAGAAAAAGCGGAGCAGTACTTC
CASRGTEKAEQYF
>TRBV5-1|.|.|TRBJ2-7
TGCGCCAGCAGCCCAGGGCCTGCCTACGAGCAGTACTTC
CASSPGPAYEQYF
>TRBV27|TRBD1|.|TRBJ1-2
TGTGCCAGCAGCTACCGACAGGGGCGCTTAAGGCACTATGGCTACACCTTC
CASSYRQGRLRHYGYTF
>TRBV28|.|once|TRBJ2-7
TGTGCCAGCAGTTTTGGCGTCGGGTACGAGCAGTACTTC
CASSFGVGYEQYF
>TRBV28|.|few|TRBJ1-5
TGTGCCAGCAGTTACGGGCCGGGGGGAGCTCAAGTGGCCCAGCATTTT
CASSYGPGGAQVAQHF
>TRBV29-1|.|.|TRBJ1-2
TGCAGCGTTGGTAGCCCAAACTATGGCTACACCTTC
CSVGSPNYGYTF
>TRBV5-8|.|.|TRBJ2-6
TGTGCCAGCAGCTTAACCCCTCTGGGGGCCAACGTCCTGACTTTC
CASSLTPLGANVLTF
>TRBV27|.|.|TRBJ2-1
TGTGCCAGCTCTGCGGCACCCTACAATGAGCAGTTCTTC
CASSAAPYNEQFF
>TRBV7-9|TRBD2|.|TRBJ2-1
TGTGCCAGCAGCTCTCCGGGACTAGCGGGAGGGCATGAGCAGTTCTTC
CASSSPGLAGGHEQFF
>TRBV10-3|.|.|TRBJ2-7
TGTGCCATCAGTGATCTTTTGACAGACTCCTACGAGCAGTACTTC
CAISDLLTDSYEQYF
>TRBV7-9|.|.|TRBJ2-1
TGTGCCAGCAGCCCCAGAGGGCTCGAGCAGTTCTTC
CASSPRGLEQFF
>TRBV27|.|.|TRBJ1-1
TGTGCCAGCAGTCGGGGGGGACCGATGAACACTGAAGCTTTCTTT
CASSRGGPMNTEAFF
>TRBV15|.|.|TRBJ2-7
TGTGCCACCAGCAGTGATTCTCCAGCCTACGAGCAGTACTTC
CATSSDSPAYEQYF
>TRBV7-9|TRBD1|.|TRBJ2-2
TGTGCCAGCAGCTCGACAGGGGGCAGCGCCGGGGAGCTGTTTTTT
CASSSTGGSAGELFF
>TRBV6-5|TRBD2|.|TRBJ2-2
TGTGCCAGCAGTTGGGCTAGCGGCACCGGGGAGCTGTTTTTT
CASSWASGTGELFF
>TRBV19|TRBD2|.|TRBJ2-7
TGTGCCAGTAGTATGGGTCCTAGCGGGTCGTACGAGCAGTACTTC
CASSMGPSGSYEQYF
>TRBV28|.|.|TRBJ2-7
TGTGCCAGCACCTTGACCGGGACATCAAGCTCCTACGAGCAGTACTTC
CASTLTGTSSSYEQYF
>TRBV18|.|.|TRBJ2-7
TGTGCCAGCTCACCACCGCAGGTTGGCACAGGGACTCACGAGCAGTACTTC
CASSPPQVGTGTHEQYF
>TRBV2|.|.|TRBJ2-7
TGTGCCAGCAGTGAAGGCGGGCCATCCTACGAGCAGTACTTC
CASSEGGPSYEQYF
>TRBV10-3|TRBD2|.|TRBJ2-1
TGTGCCATCAGTGCGGGACTAGCGGGATACAATGAGCAGTTCTTC
CAISAGLAGYNEQFF
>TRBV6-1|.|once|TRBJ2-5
TGTGCCAGCACCCCGCTTCTGGGGGCAGAGACCCAGTACTTC
CASTPLLGAETQYF
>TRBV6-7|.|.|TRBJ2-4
TGTGCCAGCAGTTACTCAACCCATAACAGGGTCGGCAAAAACATTCAGTACTTC
CASSYSTHNRVGKNIQYF
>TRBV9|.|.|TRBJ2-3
TGTGCCAGCAGCAACTTTAGCACAGATACGCAGTATTTT
CASSNFSTDTQYF
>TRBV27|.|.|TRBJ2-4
TGTGCCAGCAGTTTACTGGGTCAGGGTGAAAACATTCAGTACTTC
CASSLLGQGENIQYF
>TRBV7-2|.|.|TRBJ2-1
TGTGCCAGCAGCTGGGGACTGTTCTCCTACAATGAGCAGTTCTTC
CASSWGLFSYNEQFF
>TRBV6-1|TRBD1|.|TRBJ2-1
TGTGCCAGCAGAGGGGGACAGGGGAACTACAATGAGCAGTTCTTC
CASRGGQGNYNEQFF
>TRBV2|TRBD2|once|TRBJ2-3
TGTGCCAGCGAAACCACTAGCGGGAGAATAGATACGCAGTATTTT
CASETTSGRIDTQYF
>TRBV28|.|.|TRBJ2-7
TGTGCCAGCAGTTTAGTTTCCGAGCAGTACTTC
CASSLVSEQYF
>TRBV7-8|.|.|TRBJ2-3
TGTGCCAGCAGCTTAGGGGGGGCCACAGATACGCAGTATTTT
CASSLGGATDTQYF
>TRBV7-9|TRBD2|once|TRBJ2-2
TGTGCCAGCAGTCGAACTAGCGGCAACGGGGAGCTGTTTTTT
CASSRTSGNGELFF
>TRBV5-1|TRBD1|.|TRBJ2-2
TGCGCCAGCAGCTTGGCCCAGGGGGCTGTCGGGGAGCTGTTTTTT
CASSLAQGAVGELFF
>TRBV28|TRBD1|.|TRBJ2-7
TGTGCCAGCAGCGAAGGACAGGGGTACGAGCAGTACTTC
CASSEGQGYEQYF
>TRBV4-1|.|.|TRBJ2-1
TGCGCCAGCAGCCAAGACAAACGGGGCTCCTACAATGAGCAGTTCTTC
CASSQDKRGSYNEQFF
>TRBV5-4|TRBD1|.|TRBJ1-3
TGTGCCAGCAGCCCCTCGGGACAGGGGTGGGGAAACACCATATATTTT
CASSPSGQGWGNTIYF
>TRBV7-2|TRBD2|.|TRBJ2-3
TGTGCCAGCAGCTTAGCGCTGATTCGACTAGCGGGAGGCAGCACAGATACGCAGTATTTT
CASSLALIRLAGGSTDTQYF
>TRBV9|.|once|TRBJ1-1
TGTGCCAGCAGCGTAGATGTTGGGGTCGTCGCTGAAGCTTTCTTT
CASSVDVGVVAEAFF
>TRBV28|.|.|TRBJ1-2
TGTGCCAGCAGAAGCAACCCTCTTCACTATGGCTACACCTTC
CASRSNPLHYGYTF
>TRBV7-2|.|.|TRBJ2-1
TGTGCCAGCAGCTTGGGCAATCCCGCGAATGAGCAGTTCTTC
CASSLGNPANEQFF
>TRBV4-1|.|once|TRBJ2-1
TGCGCCAGCAGCCAAGATAGGACCCCGGGCTATGCGGGGCGGAGGTCCTACAATGAGCAGTTCTTC
CASSQDRTPGYAGRRSYNEQFF
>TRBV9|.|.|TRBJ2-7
TGTGCCAGCAGCGTAGGGTTCGGCTCCTACGAGCAGTACTTC
CASSVGFGSYEQYF